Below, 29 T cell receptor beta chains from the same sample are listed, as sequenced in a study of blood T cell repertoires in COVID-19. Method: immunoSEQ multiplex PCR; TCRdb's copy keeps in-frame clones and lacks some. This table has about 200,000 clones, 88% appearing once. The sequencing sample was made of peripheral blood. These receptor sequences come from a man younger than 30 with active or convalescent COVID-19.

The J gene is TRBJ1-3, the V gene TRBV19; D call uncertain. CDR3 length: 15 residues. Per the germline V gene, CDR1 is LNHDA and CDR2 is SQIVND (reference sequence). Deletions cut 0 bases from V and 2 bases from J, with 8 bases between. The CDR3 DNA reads TGTGCCAGTAGTATAGAAGGCAGGACTGGAAACACCATATATTTT. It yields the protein CASSIEGRTGNTIYF. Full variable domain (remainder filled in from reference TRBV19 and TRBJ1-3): DGGITQSPKYLFRKEGQNVTLSCEQNLNHDAMYWYRQDPGQGLRLIYYSQIVNDFQKGDIAEGYSVSREKKESFPLTVTSAQKNPTAFYLCASSIEGRTGNTIYFGEGSWLTVV.

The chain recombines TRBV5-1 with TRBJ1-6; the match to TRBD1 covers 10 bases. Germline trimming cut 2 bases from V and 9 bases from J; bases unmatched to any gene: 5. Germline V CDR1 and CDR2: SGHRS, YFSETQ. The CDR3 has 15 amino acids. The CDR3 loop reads CASSLTGQGSSPLHF. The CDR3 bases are TGCGCCAGCAGCTTAACGGGACAGGGGAGTTCACCCCTCCACTTT.

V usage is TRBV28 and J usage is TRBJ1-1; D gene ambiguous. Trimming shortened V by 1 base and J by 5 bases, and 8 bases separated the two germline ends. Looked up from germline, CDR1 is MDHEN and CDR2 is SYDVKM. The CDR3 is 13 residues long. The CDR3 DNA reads TGTGCCAGCAGTTTATTGAGCCCTACTGAAGCTTTCTTT. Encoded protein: CASSLLSPTEAFF.

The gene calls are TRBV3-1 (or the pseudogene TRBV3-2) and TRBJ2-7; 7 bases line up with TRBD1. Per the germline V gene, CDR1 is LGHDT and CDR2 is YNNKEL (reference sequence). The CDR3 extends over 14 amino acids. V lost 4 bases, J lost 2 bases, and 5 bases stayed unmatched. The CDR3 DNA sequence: TGTGCCAGCAGCCCCTGGGACAGAACCTACGAGCAGTACTTC. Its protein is CASSPWDRTYEQYF.

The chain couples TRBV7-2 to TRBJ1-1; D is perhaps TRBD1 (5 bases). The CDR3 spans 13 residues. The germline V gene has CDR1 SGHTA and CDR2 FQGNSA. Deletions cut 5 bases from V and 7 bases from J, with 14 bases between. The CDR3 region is CASSPGAGLEAFF. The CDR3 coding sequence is TGTGCCAGCAGCCCTGGGGCGGGACTTGAAGCTTTCTTT.

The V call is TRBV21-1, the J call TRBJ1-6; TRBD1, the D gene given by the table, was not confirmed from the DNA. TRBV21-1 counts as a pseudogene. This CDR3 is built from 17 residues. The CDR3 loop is CASSPRLDRLRNSPLHF. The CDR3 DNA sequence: TGTGCCAGCAGCCCCCGATTGGACAGGTTAAGGAATTCACCCCTCCACTTT.

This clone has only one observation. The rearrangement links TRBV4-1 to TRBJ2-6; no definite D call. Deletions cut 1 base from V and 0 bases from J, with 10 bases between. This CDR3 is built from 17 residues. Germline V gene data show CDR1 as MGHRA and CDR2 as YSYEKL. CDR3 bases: TGCGCCAGCAGCCAAGGTTCGGTTAGCTCTGGGGCCAACGTCCTGACTTTC. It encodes CASSQGSVSSGANVLTF.

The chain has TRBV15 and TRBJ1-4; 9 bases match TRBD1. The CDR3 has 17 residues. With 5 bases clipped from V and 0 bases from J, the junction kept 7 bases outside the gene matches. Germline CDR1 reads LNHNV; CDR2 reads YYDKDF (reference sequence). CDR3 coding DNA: TGTGCCACCAGCGGGGACAGGGTTTGGGCAACTAATGAAAAACTGTTTTTT. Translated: CATSGDRVWATNEKLFF.

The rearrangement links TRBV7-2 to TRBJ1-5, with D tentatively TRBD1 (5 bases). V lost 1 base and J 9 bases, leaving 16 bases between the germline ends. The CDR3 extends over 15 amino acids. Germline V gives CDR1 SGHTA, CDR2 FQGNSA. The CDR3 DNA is TGTGCCAGCAGCTTAGTCTCAGGGTTACGTTCGCCCCAGCATTTT. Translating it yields CASSLVSGLRSPQHF.

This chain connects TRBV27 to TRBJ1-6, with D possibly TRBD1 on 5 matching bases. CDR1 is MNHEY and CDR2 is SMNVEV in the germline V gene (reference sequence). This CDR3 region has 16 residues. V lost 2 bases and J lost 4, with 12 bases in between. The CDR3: CASSLKQGTYNSPLHF. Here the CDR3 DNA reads TGTGCCAGCAGTTTAAAGCAGGGCACTTATAATTCACCCCTCCACTTT.

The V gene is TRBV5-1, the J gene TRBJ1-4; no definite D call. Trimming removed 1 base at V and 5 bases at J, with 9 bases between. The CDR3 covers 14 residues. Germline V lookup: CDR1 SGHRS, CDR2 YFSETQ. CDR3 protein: CASSLSSGNEKLFF. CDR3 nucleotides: TGCGCCAGCAGCTTGTCGTCGGGGAATGAAAAACTGTTTTTT. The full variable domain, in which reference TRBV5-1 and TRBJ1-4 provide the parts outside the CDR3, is KAGVTQTPRYLIKTRGQQVTLSCSPISGHRSVSWYQQTPGQGLQFLFEYFSETQRNKGNFPGRFSGRQFSNSRSEMNVSTLELGDSALYLCASSLSSGNEKLFFGSGTQLSVL.

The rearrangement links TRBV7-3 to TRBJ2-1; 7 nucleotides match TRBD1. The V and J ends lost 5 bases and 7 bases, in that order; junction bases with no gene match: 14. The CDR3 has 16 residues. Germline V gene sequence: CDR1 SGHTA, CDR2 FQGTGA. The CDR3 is CASSPTPGTVTNEQFF. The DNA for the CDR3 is TGTGCCAGCAGCCCCACGCCGGGGACAGTGACGAATGAGCAGTTCTTC.

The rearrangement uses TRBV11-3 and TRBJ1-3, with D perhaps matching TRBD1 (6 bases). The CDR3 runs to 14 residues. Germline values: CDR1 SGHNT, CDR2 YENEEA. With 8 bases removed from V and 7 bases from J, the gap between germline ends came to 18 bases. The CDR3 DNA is TGTGCCAGCCGTCTCTACAGGGTTGGCAACACCATATATTTT. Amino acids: CASRLYRVGNTIYF.

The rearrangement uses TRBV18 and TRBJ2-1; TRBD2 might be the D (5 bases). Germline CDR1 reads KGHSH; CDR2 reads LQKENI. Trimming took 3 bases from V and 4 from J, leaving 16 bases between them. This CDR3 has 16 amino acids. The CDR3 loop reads CASSPFSEDPYNEQFF. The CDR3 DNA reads TGTGCCAGCTCACCTTTTTCGGAGGACCCATACAATGAGCAGTTCTTC.

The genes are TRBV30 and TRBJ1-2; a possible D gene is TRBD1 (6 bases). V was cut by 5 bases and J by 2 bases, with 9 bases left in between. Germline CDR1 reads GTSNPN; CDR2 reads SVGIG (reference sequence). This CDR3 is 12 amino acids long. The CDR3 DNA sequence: TGTGCCTGGTTGCAGGGGAACTATGGCTACACCTTC. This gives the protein CAWLQGNYGYTF.

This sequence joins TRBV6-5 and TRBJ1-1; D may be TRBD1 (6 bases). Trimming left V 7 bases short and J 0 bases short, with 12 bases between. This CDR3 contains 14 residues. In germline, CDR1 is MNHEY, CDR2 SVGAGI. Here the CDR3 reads CASILTGVNTEAFF. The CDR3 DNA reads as TGTGCCAGCATATTGACAGGCGTGAACACTGAAGCTTTCTTT.

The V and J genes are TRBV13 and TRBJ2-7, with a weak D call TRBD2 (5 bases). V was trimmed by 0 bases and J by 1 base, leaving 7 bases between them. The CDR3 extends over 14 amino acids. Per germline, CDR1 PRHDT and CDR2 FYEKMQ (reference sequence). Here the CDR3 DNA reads TGTGCCAGCAGCTTAGGTGGGAGATCCTACGAGCAGTACTTC. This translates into CASSLGGRSYEQYF.

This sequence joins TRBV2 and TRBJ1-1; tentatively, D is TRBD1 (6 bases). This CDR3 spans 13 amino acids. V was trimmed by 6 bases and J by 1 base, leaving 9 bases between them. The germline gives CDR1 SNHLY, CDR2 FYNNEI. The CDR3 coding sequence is TGTGCCAGCAGATCGGACAGGAACACTGAAGCTTTCTTT. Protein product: CASRSDRNTEAFF.

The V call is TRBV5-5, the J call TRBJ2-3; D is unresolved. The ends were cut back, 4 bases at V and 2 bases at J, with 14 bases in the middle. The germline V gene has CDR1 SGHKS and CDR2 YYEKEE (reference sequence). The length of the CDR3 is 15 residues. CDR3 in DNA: TGTGCCAGCAGCCCTAGAAGTGGCCCCACAGATACGCAGTATTTT. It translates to CASSPRSGPTDTQYF. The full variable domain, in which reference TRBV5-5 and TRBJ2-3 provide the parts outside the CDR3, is DAGVTQSPTHLIKTRGQQVTLRCSPISGHKSVSWYQQVLGQGPQFIFQYYEKEERGRGNFPDRFSARQFPNYSSELNVNALLLGDSALYLCASSPRSGPTDTQYFGPGTRLTVL.

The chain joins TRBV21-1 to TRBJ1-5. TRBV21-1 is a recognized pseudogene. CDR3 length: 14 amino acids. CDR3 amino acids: CASSNLFRNQPQHF. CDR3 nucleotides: TGTGCCAGCAGCAATCTATTCCGGAATCAGCCCCAGCATTTT.

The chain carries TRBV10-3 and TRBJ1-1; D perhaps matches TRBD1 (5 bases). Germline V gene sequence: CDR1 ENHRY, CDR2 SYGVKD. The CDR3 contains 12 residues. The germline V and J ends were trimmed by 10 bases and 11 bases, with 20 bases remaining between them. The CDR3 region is CATSGTYMEAFF. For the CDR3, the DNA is TGTGCCACCTCCGGGACTTATATGGAGGCTTTCTTT.

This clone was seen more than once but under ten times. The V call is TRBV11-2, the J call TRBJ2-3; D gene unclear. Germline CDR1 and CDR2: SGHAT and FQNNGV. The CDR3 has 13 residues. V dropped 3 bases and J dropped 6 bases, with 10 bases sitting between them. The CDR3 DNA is TGTGCCAGCAGCTTGGTTCAGTCGGATACGCAGTATTTT. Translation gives CASSLVQSDTQYF.

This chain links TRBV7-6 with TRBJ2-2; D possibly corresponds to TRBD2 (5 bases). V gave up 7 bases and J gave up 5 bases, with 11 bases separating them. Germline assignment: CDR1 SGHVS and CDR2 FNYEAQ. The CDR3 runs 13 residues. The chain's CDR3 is CASNTGTTGELFF. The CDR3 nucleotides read TGTGCCAGCAACACGGGAACGACCGGGGAGCTGTTTTTT.

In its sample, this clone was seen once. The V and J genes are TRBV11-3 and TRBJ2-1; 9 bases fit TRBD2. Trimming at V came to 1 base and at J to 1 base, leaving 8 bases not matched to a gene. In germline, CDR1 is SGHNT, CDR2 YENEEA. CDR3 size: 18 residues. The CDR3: CASSLVSASGASYNEQFF. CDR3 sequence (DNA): TGTGCCAGCAGCTTAGTGTCCGCTAGCGGGGCGTCCTACAATGAGCAGTTCTTC.

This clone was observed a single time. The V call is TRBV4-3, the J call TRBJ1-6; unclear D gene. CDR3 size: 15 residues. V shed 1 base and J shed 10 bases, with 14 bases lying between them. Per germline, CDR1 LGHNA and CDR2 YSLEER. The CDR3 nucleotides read TGCGCCAGCAGCCAAGTTTGGGAAGGGAGGTCACCCCTCCACTTT. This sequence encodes CASSQVWEGRSPLHF.

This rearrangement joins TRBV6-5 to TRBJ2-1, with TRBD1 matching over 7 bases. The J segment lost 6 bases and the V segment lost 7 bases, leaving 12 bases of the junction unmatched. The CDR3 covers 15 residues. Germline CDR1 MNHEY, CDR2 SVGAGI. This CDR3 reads CASTPGDRETNEQFF. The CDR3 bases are TGTGCCAGCACCCCCGGAGACAGGGAAACCAATGAGCAGTTCTTC.

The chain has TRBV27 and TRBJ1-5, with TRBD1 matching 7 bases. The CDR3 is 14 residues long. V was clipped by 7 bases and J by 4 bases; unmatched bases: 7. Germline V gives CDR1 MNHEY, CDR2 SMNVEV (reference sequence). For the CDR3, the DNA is TGTGCCAGCAATAACCAGGGGGGTAATCAGCCCCAGCATTTT. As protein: CASNNQGGNQPQHF.

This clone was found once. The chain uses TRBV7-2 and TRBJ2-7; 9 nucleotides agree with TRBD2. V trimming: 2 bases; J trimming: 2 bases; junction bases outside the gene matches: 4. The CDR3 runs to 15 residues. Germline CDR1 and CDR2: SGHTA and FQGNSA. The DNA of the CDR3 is TGTGCCAGCAGCTTAAGGACTAGCGCGACCTACGAGCAGTACTTC. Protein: CASSLRTSATYEQYF.

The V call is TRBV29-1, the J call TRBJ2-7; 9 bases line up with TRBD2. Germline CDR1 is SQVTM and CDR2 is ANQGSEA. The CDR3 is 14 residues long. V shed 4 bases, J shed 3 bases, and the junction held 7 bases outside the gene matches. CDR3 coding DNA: TGCAGCGTTGGGGAGGCTAGCGGGAACTACGAGCAGTACTTC. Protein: CSVGEASGNYEQYF.